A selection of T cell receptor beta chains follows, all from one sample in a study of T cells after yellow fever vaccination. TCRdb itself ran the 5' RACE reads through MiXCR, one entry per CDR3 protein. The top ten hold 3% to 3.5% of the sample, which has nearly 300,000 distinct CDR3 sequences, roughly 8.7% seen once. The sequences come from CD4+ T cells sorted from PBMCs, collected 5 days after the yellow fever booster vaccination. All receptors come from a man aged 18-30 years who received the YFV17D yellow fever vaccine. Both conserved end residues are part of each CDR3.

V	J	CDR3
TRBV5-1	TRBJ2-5	CASSLEVRRVVQETQYF
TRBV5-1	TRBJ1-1	CASSWGRTVNTEAFF
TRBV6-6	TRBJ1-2	CASSYDGSGYTF
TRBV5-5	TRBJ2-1	CASQGQGAFDEQFF
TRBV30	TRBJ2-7	CAWSHTGTGRYEQYF
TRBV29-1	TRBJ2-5	CSVDLGETQYF
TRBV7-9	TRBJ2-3	CASTPGLVSTDTQYF
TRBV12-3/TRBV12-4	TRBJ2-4	CASSLAGVGNIQYF
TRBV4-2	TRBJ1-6	CASSHRGQGGSPLHF
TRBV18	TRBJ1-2	CASSPYTGQTNYGYTF
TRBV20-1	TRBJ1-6	CSARQGAIYNSPLHF
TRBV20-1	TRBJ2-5	CSARDRLGQETQYF
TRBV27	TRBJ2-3	CASISGPADTQYF
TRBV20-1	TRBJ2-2	CSARASGLDTGELFF
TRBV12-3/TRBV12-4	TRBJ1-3	CASSLNGNTIYF
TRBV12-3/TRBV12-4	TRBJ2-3	CASTLGGGTDTQYF
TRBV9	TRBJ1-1	CASSALDRWSEAFF
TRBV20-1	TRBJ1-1	CSASKGRYTEAFF
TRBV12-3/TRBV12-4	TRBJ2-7	CASSREGSSREQYF
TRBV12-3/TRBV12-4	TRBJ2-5	CASSSRTQVETQYF
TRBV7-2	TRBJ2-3	CASSVAPTREAAQYF
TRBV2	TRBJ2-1	CASMGGRSYNEQFF
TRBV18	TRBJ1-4	CASSPGSDPNEKLFF
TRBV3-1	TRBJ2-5	CASSQAPQGTQYF